The present TCR beta chain was sequenced within a study of blood T cell repertoires in COVID-19. Authors' analysis steps: Using reference gene primer amplification, nucleated cell counts were estimated. This table comes from immunoSEQ multiplex PCR, and its TCRdb copy is limited to in-frame clones, with some not included. Clone size and V and J calls were adopted from that table, with D and trimming inferred from the DNA. The profile covers a few hundred thousand clones, with under 90% appearing a single time and less than 4% taken by the ten largest. The sequenced material came from peripheral blood. This receptor was identified in a woman between 18 and 29 years old with acute or convalescent COVID-19.

The CDR3 nucleotides read TGTGCCAGCAGCCAAGACCGGGTTGGCTACACCTTC. Its protein product is CASSQDRVGYTF. The rearrangement uses TRBV14 and TRBJ1-2; no definite D call. This CDR3 is 12 amino acids long. Looked up from germline, CDR1 is SGHDN and CDR2 is FVKESK. V was shortened by 0 bases and J by 7 bases, with 6 bases between the two germline ends.